This T cell receptor (beta chain) was sequenced for a study of OX40 agonist ivuxolimab in advanced cancers. The CDR3 covers 11 residues. Germline-derived CDR1 and CDR2 are MNHNY and SVGAGI (reference sequence). The V and J ends lost 5 bases and 1 base respectively, with 3 bases between them. Produced via immunoSEQ multiplex PCR; TCRdb's table is partial and in-frame only. In the table there are some 78,000 clones, roughly 92% of which are singletons. Source: CD4+ or CD8+ T cells sorted from blood, taken in a trial of the OX40 agonist ivuxolimab. V and J are TRBV6-6 and TRBJ2-7, with D hard to call. The sequence was collected from an adult with an advanced solid tumor such as melanoma, head and neck, liver or kidney cancer. The CDR3 DNA follows: TGTGCCAGCAGTCCATCCTACGAGCAGTACTTC. Amino acids: CASSPSYEQYF.